This T cell receptor beta chain was sequenced in a study of blood T cell repertoires in COVID-19 (dated by TCRdb to between 2020 and 2021). At the level of the whole study: Samples covering the acute and convalescent phases of COVID-19 were provided by collaborators in the United States, Italy and Spain. The prospective study material was composed of cDNA or gDNA derived from T cells, B-cell-depleted T cells, or PBMCs. The dataset comprised deeply sampled blood TCRbeta repertoires from subjects exposed to, actively infected with, or recovered from COVID-19. The repertoires were made available in a free public database intended to serve as a resource for research on the immune response to SARS-CoV-2. Samples came from the ongoing ImmuneRACE study (first 160 participants) plus 1,254 subjects from 6 global collaborators. Nearly every sample came with metadata listing a de-identified subject ID, COVID-19 status, age in years and sex. Where HLA class I and class II types were available, the types were taken from metadata supplied by the sample provider, not from assay-based typing. Results and caveats for the whole study, not just this receptor: The amount of clinical and demographic metadata varied by source and participant and was provided uncurated.

About this clone: What antigen it recognizes has not been identified. The sample holds no much larger clone one base away, and base qualities are not on file.

The immunoSEQ Assay, a bias-controlled multiplex PCR, was used to amplify TCRbeta CDR3 regions from genomic DNA. In the authors' own workflow: Nucleated cell counts per sample were estimated from amplification of reference gene primers within the assay. Sequence reads were collapsed and filtered to measure the absolute abundance of every unique TCRbeta CDR3 rearrangement. For each sample, productive Simpson clonality was calculated by taking the square root of Simpson's diversity index across productive rearrangements. Entries here come from immuneACCESS through TCRdb and include only in-frame sequences with V and J called. Some clones fail to appear in such tables; in the studies checked, an unresolved V gene covers under half of the shortfall, and the cause of the remainder is unknown. D and trimming were read from the DNA, whereas the V and J calls and clone size are those reported in that table. The sample has 150,000 or so clones on record, roughly 78% of them singletons. Together, the top ten hold about 7.8% of the sample.

At one collaborating source in Seattle, patients were enrolled during active infection and were followed longitudinally through the course of disease. Whole blood was collected in K2EDTA tubes by collaborating institutions according to the institutions' own protocols. For TCRbeta analysis, collaborator samples were shipped as frozen whole blood, as isolated PBMCs, or as DNA extracted from either sample type. According to the germline V gene (reference sequence), CDR1 reads GTSNPN and CDR2 reads SVGIG. The CDR3 spans 11 residues, from the cysteine through the phenylalanine. Here the CDR3 DNA is all that survives: 33 bases in frame from base 1.

Input material: peripheral blood. This receptor chain uses TRBV30 and TRBJ2-3; the D gene is perhaps TRBD1, on 6 matching bases. The receptor was isolated from a woman aged 55-70 years with COVID-19, enrolled during active disease. The CDR3 sequence is CARGNADTQYF. The DNA reads as follows: TGTGCGAGGGGGAACGCAGATACGCAGTATTTT.